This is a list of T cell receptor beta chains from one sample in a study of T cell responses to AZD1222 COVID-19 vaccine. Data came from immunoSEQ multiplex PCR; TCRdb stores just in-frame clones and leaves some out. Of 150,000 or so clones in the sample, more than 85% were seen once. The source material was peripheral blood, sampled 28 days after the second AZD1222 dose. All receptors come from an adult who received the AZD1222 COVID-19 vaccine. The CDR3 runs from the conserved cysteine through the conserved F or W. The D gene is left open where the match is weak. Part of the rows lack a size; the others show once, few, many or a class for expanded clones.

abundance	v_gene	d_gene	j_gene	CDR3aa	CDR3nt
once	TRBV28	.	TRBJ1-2	CGSFSRYGYTF	TGTGGTTCGTTCTCCCGTTATGGCTACACCTTC
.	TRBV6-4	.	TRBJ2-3	CASSDEVGTSTDTQYF	TGTGCCAGCAGTGACGAGGTCGGGACTAGCACAGATACGCAGTATTTT
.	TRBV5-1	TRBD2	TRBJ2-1	CASSPGTSGGEQFF	TGCGCCAGCAGCCCCGGGACTAGCGGGGGGGAGCAGTTCTTC
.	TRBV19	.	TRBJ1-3	CASSSQRTQRNTIYF	TGTGCCAGTAGCTCTCAACGGACACAAAGAAACACCATATATTTT
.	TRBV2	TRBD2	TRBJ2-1	CASRGIAGIRNEQFF	TGTGCCAGCAGAGGGATAGCGGGAATCCGGAATGAGCAGTTCTTC
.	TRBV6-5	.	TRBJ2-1	CASSRRGGTVGEQFF	TGTGCCAGCAGCAGAAGGGGTGGCACGGTTGGTGAGCAGTTCTTC
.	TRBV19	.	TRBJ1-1	CASIGAGYTEAFF	TGTGCCAGTATTGGGGCAGGCTACACTGAAGCTTTCTTT
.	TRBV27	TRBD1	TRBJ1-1	CASSFSTFPTGDTEAFF	TGTGCCAGCAGTTTCTCGACCTTTCCAACAGGGGACACTGAAGCTTTCTTT
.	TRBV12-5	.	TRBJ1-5	CASGPRGDSNQPQHF	TGTGCTAGTGGTCCAAGGGGTGATAGCAATCAGCCCCAGCATTTT
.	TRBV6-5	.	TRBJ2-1	CASSTDTVVNEQFF	TGTGCCAGCAGTACAGACACGGTAGTCAATGAGCAGTTCTTC
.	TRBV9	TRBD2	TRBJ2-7	CASSVATSGRALNF	TGTGCCAGCAGCGTAGCTACTAGCGGGAGGGCTCTGAACTTC
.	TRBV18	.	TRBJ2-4	CASSPPGSRGIQYF	TGTGCCAGCTCACCACCCGGCTCGAGAGGCATTCAGTACTTC
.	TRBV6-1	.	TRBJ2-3	CASSDQEADTQYF	TGTGCCAGCAGTGATCAGGAGGCAGATACGCAGTATTTT
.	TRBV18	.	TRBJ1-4	CASSPSGHRNEKLFF	TGTGCCAGCTCACCTTCGGGACACCGCAATGAAAAACTGTTTTTT
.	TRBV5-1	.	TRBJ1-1	CASSRDDGEAFF	TGCGCCAGCAGCAGAGACGACGGGGAAGCTTTCTTT
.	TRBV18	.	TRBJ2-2	CASSLRPSLATTGELFF	TGTGCCAGCTCACTTCGTCCGTCGCTAGCGACGACCGGGGAGCTGTTTTTT
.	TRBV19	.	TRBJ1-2	CASSIGDKVYGYTF	TGTGCCAGTAGTATTGGGGACAAGGTCTATGGCTACACCTTC
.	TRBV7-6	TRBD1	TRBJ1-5	CASSLDGQGLSPQHF	TGTGCCAGCAGCTTAGACGGACAGGGACTATCGCCCCAGCATTTT
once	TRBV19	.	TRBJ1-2	CASSIGTRGYTF	TGTGCCAGTAGTATCGGGACGAGAGGCTACACCTTC
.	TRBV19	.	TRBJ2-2	CASSMGAGTGELFF	TGTGCCAGTAGTATGGGGGCAGGGACCGGGGAGCTGTTTTTT
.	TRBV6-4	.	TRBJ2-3	CASSEGTRFSVDTQYF	TGTGCCAGCAGTGAAGGGACCCGATTCAGCGTGGATACGCAGTATTTT
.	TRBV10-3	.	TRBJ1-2	CAISEKNGPVDYTF	TGTGCCATCAGTGAGAAGAACGGCCCAGTCGACTACACCTTC
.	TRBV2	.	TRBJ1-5	CASWGGPNQPQHF	TGTGCCAGCTGGGGGGGGCCCAATCAGCCCCAGCATTTT
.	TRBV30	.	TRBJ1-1	CAWARLGLTEAFF	TGTGCCTGGGCCCGACTCGGTTTGACTGAAGCTTTCTTT
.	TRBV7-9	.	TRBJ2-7	CASSLSFVGGEVEQYF	TGTGCCAGCAGCTTAAGTTTTGTGGGGGGCGAGGTCGAGCAGTACTTC
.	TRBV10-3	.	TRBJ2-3	CAISEWKRQGRADTQYF	TGTGCCATCAGTGAGTGGAAGAGGCAGGGAAGAGCAGATACGCAGTATTTT
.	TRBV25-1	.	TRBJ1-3	CASRLGSGNTIYF	TGTGCCAGCAGGTTGGGGTCTGGAAACACCATATATTTT
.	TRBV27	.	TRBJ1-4	CASRQRMGMSYEKLFF	TGTGCCAGCCGACAGAGGATGGGTATGAGCTATGAAAAACTGTTTTTT
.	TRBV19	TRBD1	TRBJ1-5	CASIGQGRRQPQHF	TGTGCCAGTATAGGACAGGGAAGGAGGCAGCCCCAGCATTTT
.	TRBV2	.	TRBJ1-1	CASRGQLNTEAFF	TGTGCCAGCAGAGGACAGCTGAACACTGAAGCTTTCTTT
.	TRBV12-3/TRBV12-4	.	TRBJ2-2	CASKNTGELFF	TGTGCCAGCAAAAACACCGGGGAGCTGTTTTTT
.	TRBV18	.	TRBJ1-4	CASSPSNGNNEKLFF	TGTGCCAGCTCACCATCCAACGGAAATAATGAAAAACTGTTTTTT
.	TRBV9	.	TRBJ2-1	CASSATLATNEQFF	TGTGCCAGCAGCGCCACCCTAGCGACTAATGAGCAGTTCTTC
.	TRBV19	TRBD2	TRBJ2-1	CASKLADLSYNEQFF	TGTGCCAGTAAACTAGCGGACCTCTCCTACAATGAGCAGTTCTTC
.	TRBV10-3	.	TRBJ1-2	CAISEEQRYGYTF	TGTGCCATCAGTGAAGAACAGCGCTATGGCTACACCTTC
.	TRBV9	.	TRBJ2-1	CASSVGGEYNEQFF	TGTGCCAGCAGCGTAGGGGGAGAGTACAATGAGCAGTTCTTC
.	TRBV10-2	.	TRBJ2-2	CASRWIDPGELFF	TGCGCCAGCAGGTGGATAGATCCCGGGGAGCTGTTTTTT
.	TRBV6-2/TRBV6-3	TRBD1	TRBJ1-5	CASSSLQGVTVQPQHF	TGTGCCAGCAGTTCCCTACAGGGGGTCACTGTTCAGCCCCAGCATTTT